A selection of T cell receptor beta chains follows, all from one sample in a study of T cell changes during pregnancy in multiple sclerosis. The repertoire was sequenced with immunoSEQ multiplex PCR; TCRdb's copy has only in-frame clones and lacks some. This sample has just over 60,000 clones, with around 92% found just once. Sample: peripheral blood, taken in the second trimester of pregnancy. All receptors come from a female donor in good health, enrolled as a control in a pregnancy study. The CDR3 runs from the conserved cysteine through the conserved F or W. Rows give clone size only sometimes, using once, few, many, or a class for an expanded clone.

abundance	j_gene	v_gene	CDR3aa
-	TRBJ2-6	TRBV4-3	CASSPSSGTGPGAGANVLTF
once	TRBJ2-7	TRBV11-1	CASSLAGAGAYEQYF
few	TRBJ1-1	TRBV6-5	CASSYSLVGRATEAFF
-	TRBJ1-6	TRBV5-8	CASSLYLRSSYNSPLHF
-	TRBJ1-1	TRBV13	CASSGGGRDTEAFF
-	TRBJ1-1	TRBV7-8	CASSHFAGRRTEAFF
-	TRBJ1-2	TRBV29-1	CSVLGIDYGYTF
-	TRBJ2-1	TRBV27	CASSFSGGPDEQFF
once	TRBJ1-6	TRBV5-3	CARSTSQQGVSYNSPLHF
-	TRBJ2-1	TRBV27	CASTSGAGYNEQFF
-	TRBJ1-5	TRBV6-1	CASSGQYSNQPQHF
-	TRBJ2-7	TRBV9	CASSVGSGGLEQYF
few	TRBJ2-3	TRBV6-5	CASSDLALPDTQYF
-	TRBJ2-4	TRBV19	CASSGIYGVGAKNIQYF
-	TRBJ2-5	TRBV5-1	CASSPPRGEGGYQETQYF
-	TRBJ2-7	TRBV28	CASSRTAQYF
-	TRBJ1-2	TRBV27	CASSPPPGRQLNYGYTF
once	TRBJ2-3	TRBV29-1	CSGRSFSTDTQYF
-	TRBJ1-4	TRBV6-5	CASSYDGGLNEKLFF
-	TRBJ2-1	TRBV29-1	CSDTEELGPRNEQFF
-	TRBJ2-2	TRBV2	CASREWWNTGELFF
-	TRBJ2-7	TRBV7-3	CASSLDAGPYEQYF
-	TRBJ1-3	TRBV19	CASSRMTGSGNTIYF
-	TRBJ2-6	TRBV27	CASAPRQRSGANVLTF
-	TRBJ2-7	TRBV30	CAWSVAEYYEQYF
-	TRBJ1-2	TRBV29-1	CSVENPTGGYTF
-	TRBJ1-1	TRBV30	CAWGQGPNTEAFF